The next 12 T cell receptor beta chains were all read from a single sample in a study of Tregs in tolerant kidney transplant recipients. Sequencing was performed with immunoSEQ multiplex PCR; in TCRdb, only in-frame clones are kept and a portion is missing. The sample carries 95,000 or so clones, 93% recorded once. Recipients received nonmyeloablative bone marrow transplants from related graft donors, with transient mixed chimerism. The sequencing used CD4+ T cells from blood (PBMCs), collected 12 months after the transplant. Receptors were obtained from a human patient who received a combined kidney and bone marrow transplant. Certain T cells may be donor cells from the graft.

The chain is built from TRBV18 and TRBJ1-5; 11 nucleotides match TRBD1. CDR1 is KGHSH and CDR2 is LQKENI in the germline V gene. The CDR3 consists of 15 residues. J was trimmed by 7 bases and V by 2 bases; bases with no gene match: 4. CDR3 DNA: TGTGCCAGCTCACCAAGGACAGGGGGCGTCCAGCCCCAGCATTTT. It codes for CASSPRTGGVQPQHF.

The CDR3: CASSQQTSTEQYF. As DNA, the CDR3 is TGTGCCAGCAGCCAACAGACTAGCACCGAGCAGTACTTC. The V and J genes are TRBV4-2 and TRBJ2-7; 7 bases are shared with TRBD2. CDR1 and CDR2 (germline): LGHNA, YNFKEQ. This CDR3 has 13 amino acids. J lost 6 bases, V lost 2 bases, and 4 bases had no gene match.

The chain recombines TRBV19 with TRBJ2-5; D not certain. The J call may be incorrect, as the DNA end agrees better with TRBJ2-7. CDR1 and CDR2 from the germline V gene are LNHDA and SQIVND (reference sequence). The length of the CDR3 is 14 residues. CDR3 bases: TGTGCCAGTAGCCCATACGGTAATCCCTACGAGCAGTACTTC. Protein: CASSPYGNPYEQYF.

The V gene is TRBV10-3, the J gene TRBJ2-2, with 9 bases fitting TRBD2. Looked up from germline, CDR1 is ENHRY and CDR2 is SYGVKD. The CDR3 loop spans 15 amino acids. V was pared by 4 bases and J by 7 bases, with 7 bases of the junction left unmatched. DNA for the CDR3: TGTGCCATCAGTGTCGCTAGCGGGAAGATCGGGGAGCTGTTTTTT. Its protein product is CAISVASGKIGELFF.

Notes on this clone: The same CDR3 also results from other DNA sequences found in this sample. V gene TRBV7-3 combines with J gene TRBJ2-3, with D possibly matching TRBD2 (6 bases). The ends were cut back, 5 bases at V and 0 bases at J, with 9 bases in the middle. Per the germline V gene, CDR1 is SGHTA and CDR2 is FQGTGA. This CDR3 has 14 amino acids. This chain's CDR3 is CASSLGTSTDTQYF. DNA for the CDR3: TGTGCCAGCAGCCTAGGGACTAGCACAGATACGCAGTATTTT.

V is TRBV19 and J is TRBJ1-1, with D possibly being TRBD1 (6 bases). Germline V lookup: CDR1 LNHDA, CDR2 SQIVND (reference sequence). Trimming left V 4 bases short and J 0 bases short, with 15 bases between. CDR3 length equals 16 residues. The CDR3 region is CASSNIRDTMNTEAFF. CDR3 nucleotide sequence: TGTGCCAGTAGTAATATCCGGGACACCATGAACACTGAAGCTTTCTTT.

The chain recombines TRBV11-1 with TRBJ2-3; TRBD2 might be the D (5 bases). CDR1 is SGHAT and CDR2 is FQDESV in the germline V gene (reference sequence). Trimming left V 6 bases short and J 4 bases short, with 20 bases between. This CDR3 is built from 16 residues. CDR3 sequence (DNA): TGTGCCAGCAGGGATTATGCCCTCGGAGGCTCAGATACGCAGTATTTT. Its translation is CASRDYALGGSDTQYF.

This clone was seen a handful of times. V usage is TRBV6-6 and J usage is TRBJ2-1; 11 bases fit TRBD1. From germline, CDR1 is MNHNY and CDR2 SVGAGI (reference sequence). V lost 6 bases to trimming and J lost 9 bases; unmatched junction nucleotides: 7. The CDR3 spans 14 residues. The DNA of the CDR3 is TGTGCCAGCAGCCCCGGACAGGGGGCCGGTGAGCAGTTCTTC. As protein: CASSPGQGAGEQFF.

The CDR3 nucleotides read TGTGCCAGCAGTTTGGCGGGACAGGCCACCTACAATGAGCAGTTCTTC. Residues: CASSLAGQATYNEQFF. The V and J genes are TRBV28 and TRBJ2-1; 8 bases are shared with TRBD1. The germline gives CDR1 MDHEN, CDR2 SYDVKM. CDR3 size: 16 residues. The J segment lost 2 bases and the V segment lost 3 bases, leaving 6 bases of the junction unmatched.

This chain connects TRBV18 to TRBJ1-1, with D unresolved. V lost 3 bases and J lost 5, with 13 bases in between. CDR3 length: 14 amino acids. Germline V gene lookup returns CDR1 KGHSH and CDR2 LQKENI. This CDR3 is CASSPLGEKTEAFF. The CDR3 bases are TGTGCCAGCTCACCGCTGGGAGAAAAAACTGAAGCTTTCTTT.

The chain has TRBV25-1 and TRBJ1-2, with TRBD1 as a possible D gene (6 bases). V lost 6 bases and J lost 7, with 12 bases in between. CDR3 length: 12 amino acids. CDR1 is MGHDK and CDR2 is SYGVNS in the germline V gene. CDR3 protein: CASSDTGSGYTF. As DNA, the CDR3 is TGTGCCAGCAGCGACACAGGGTCTGGCTACACCTTC.

This chain links TRBV7-9 with TRBJ2-5; 10 nucleotides match TRBD1. This CDR3 has 14 amino acids. CDR1 and CDR2 (germline): SEHNR, FQNEAQ (reference sequence). V lost 5 bases to trimming and J lost 5 bases; unmatched junction nucleotides: 5. The CDR3 sequence: CASSGPGQGETQYF. CDR3 nucleotides: TGTGCCAGCAGCGGGCCGGGACAGGGGGAGACCCAGTACTTC.